This passage covers 26 T cell receptor beta chains from one sample sequenced in a study of TET2 disruption in CD19-targeted CAR T cells (dated by TCRdb to 2017 to 2018). These receptors are not linked to any known antigen. This specimen's treatment or condition label, interpreted: autologous CTL019 cells: CD19 CAR with 4-1BB and CD3 zeta domains. The library came from the immunoSEQ multiplex PCR assay. The table was pulled from immuneACCESS by TCRdb, which kept in-frame rearrangements only. Such tables lose some clones; where checked, under half of the loss comes from unresolved V genes, and the rest has no known cause. The record for this sample contains under 30,000 clones. 1.9% of the sample is held by the ten biggest clonotypes. The sample in question was CD8- CAR+ T cells sorted from cultured blood T cells, obtained for CD19 CAR T cell therapy. Reading the label with the study, this specimen's cell subset or site is: CD8-negative CAR-positive T cells from the infusion product. Receptor source: a man between 65 and 85 years old with chronic lymphocytic leukemia.

Turning to this clone: The read ends 3 residues shy of where the CDR3 ends; the end is completed using the germline J gene. The V call is TRBV6-8, the J call TRBJ2-3, with 9 bases identical to TRBD2. V was pared by 2 bases and J by 2 bases, with 5 bases of the junction left unmatched. This CDR3 has 16 residues. Germline V lookup: CDR1 MNHGY, CDR2 SAAAGT. CDR3 residues: CASSYELAGVTDTQYF. The part of the CDR3 DNA that was read is TGTGCCAGCAGTTACGAGTTAGCGGGGGTCACAGATACG.

CDR3 bases read: TGCAGTGCTTTTACCGGACAGGGACCAAAAGAGACT. Amino acid sequence: CSAFTGQGPKET. The full CDR3 protein is CSAFTGQGPKETQYF. The chain has TRBV20-1 and TRBJ2-4; 8 bases align to TRBD1. The observed sequence ends 3 residues before the CDR3 terminus, with the missing tail filled in from the germline J gene. Germline CDR1 is DFQATT and CDR2 is SNEGSKA (reference sequence). The CDR3 consists of 15 residues.

This clone counts as medium-sized by frequency. The CDR3 end lies 3 residues beyond the end of the read and is filled in from the germline J gene. This chain connects TRBV7-9 to TRBJ2-5; the match to TRBD2 covers 12 bases. CDR1 and CDR2 (germline): SEHNR, FQNEAQ (reference sequence). The junction had 5 bases not matched to a gene; V was cut back by 2 bases and J by 7 bases. The CDR3 runs to 15 residues. The CDR3 protein is CASSLYSSGGATQYF. Incomplete CDR3 DNA: TGTGCCAGCAGCTTATATTCTAGCGGGGGGGCGACC.

A remark on this clone: The read ends 3 residues before the CDR3 terminus; that terminus is restored from the germline J gene. This chain uses TRBV18 with TRBJ2-7; 10 bases are a match to TRBD2. This CDR3 is built from 15 residues. The J segment lost 1 base and the V segment lost 3 bases, leaving 3 bases of the junction unmatched. Germline V gene data show CDR1 as KGHSH and CDR2 as LQKENI. CDR3 DNA (partial): TGTGCCAGCTCACCTTCTAGCGGGGGTTCCTACGAG. Encoded protein: CASSPSSGGSYE. The whole CDR3 region reads CASSPSSGGSYEQYF.

A word on this clone: A read error may produce the germline difference seen at one junction end. With the read ending 3 residues before the CDR3 end, the germline J gene is used to fill in that end. The rearrangement uses TRBV4-2 and TRBJ2-5; D is unclear. Germline CDR1 is LGHNA and CDR2 is YNFKEQ. This CDR3 spans 13 amino acids. Partial CDR3 DNA: TGCGCCAGCAGCCGAAGCTTCGTAGAGACC. It yields the protein CASSRSFVET. The entire CDR3 sequence reads CASSRSFVETQYF.

About this clone: The read comes to an end 3 residues before the CDR3 does, leaving the germline J gene to fill in the end. The V and J genes are TRBV11-1 and TRBJ2-4; D may be TRBD1 (6 bases). The CDR3 sequence is 13 residues long. Germline loops: CDR1 SGHAT, CDR2 FQDESV (reference sequence). CDR3 residues: CASSSTGSDGQYF. The covered CDR3 bases are TGTGCCAGCAGCTCTACAGGGTCGGATGGT.

Comment on this clone: The observed sequence ends 3 residues before the CDR3 terminus, with the missing tail filled in from the germline J gene. The rearrangement links TRBV27 to TRBJ1-1; D call uncertain. The CDR3 length is 13 residues. Trimming left V 2 bases short and J 4 bases short, with 8 bases between. Germline-derived CDR1 and CDR2 are MNHEY and SMNVEV (reference sequence). The CDR3 is CASSLGPATEAFF. The CDR3 bases that were read are TGTGCCAGCAGTTTAGGGCCAGCCACTGAA.

Regarding this clone: The read ends 3 residues early relative to the CDR3; the germline J gene fills the gap. The genes are TRBV7-9 and TRBJ1-2; TRBD1 matches 8 bases. The CDR3 length is 14 residues. Germline V gene sequence: CDR1 SEHNR, CDR2 FQNEAQ (reference sequence). The DNA read from the CDR3 is TGTGCCAGCAGCTCCGGGACAGGCTACAATGAC. As protein: CASSSGTGYND. The full CDR3 protein reads CASSSGTGYNDYTF.

Worth noting for this clone: The CDR3 goes on 3 residues after the read ends, and that part is filled in from the germline J gene. J is TRBJ1-1 and V is TRBV29-1; the D is unclear. This CDR3 is 12 amino acids long. Germline V gene sequence: CDR1 SQVTM, CDR2 ANQGSEA. V was trimmed by 8 bases and J by 1 base, leaving 11 bases between them. The CDR3 is CSTLEGNTEAFF. CDR3 bases read: TGCAGCACCCTGGAGGGGAACACTGAA.

Note on this clone: The read falls 3 residues short of the CDR3 end, and the missing part is taken from the germline J gene. The rearrangement links TRBV3-1 (or the pseudogene TRBV3-2) to TRBJ2-1, with no clear D. Germline V gene sequence: CDR1 LGHDT, CDR2 YNNKEL (reference sequence). The CDR3 spans 13 residues. The germline V and J ends were trimmed by 3 bases and 8 bases, with 11 bases remaining between them. CDR3 DNA, as far as it was read: TGTGCCAGCAGCCAGGGTGAGCGTTATGAG. Amino acids: CASSQGERYE. The full CDR3 protein reads CASSQGERYEQFF.

Remarks on this clone: This specimen includes other DNA sequences encoding the same CDR3. CDR3 sequence: CASSEQGVDGYTF. Partial CDR3 DNA: TGTGCCAGCAGTGAACAGGGGGTCGATGGC. The rearrangement uses TRBV6-1 and TRBJ1-2, with 7 positions matching TRBD1. With the read ending 3 residues before the CDR3 end, the germline J gene is used to fill in that end. The ends lost 2 bases at V and 6 bases at J; junction bases unmatched: 3. Germline V lookup: CDR1 MNHNS, CDR2 SASEGT. This CDR3 has 13 residues.

Turning to this clone: The CDR3 end lies 3 residues beyond the end of the read and is filled in from the germline J gene. The V gene is TRBV10-3, the J gene TRBJ2-5; the match to TRBD2 covers 8 bases. This CDR3 region has 13 residues. Unmatched junction bases numbered 5, after V lost 11 bases and J lost 0 bases. Per the germline V gene, CDR1 is ENHRY and CDR2 is SYGVKD. The CDR3 protein is CAARSGDQETQYF. The covered CDR3 bases are TGTGCCGCCCGTAGCGGGGACCAAGAGACC.

With respect to this clone: The missing CDR3 end, 3 residues past where the read stops, is filled in from the germline J gene. This chain uses TRBV27 with TRBJ2-4, with TRBD1 as a possible D gene (6 bases). Germline assignment: CDR1 MNHEY and CDR2 SMNVEV (reference sequence). This CDR3 is 13 amino acids long. CDR3 DNA, as far as it was read: TGTGCCAGCAGTCCCGGGACAAATGTTGCT. This encodes CASSPGTNVA. The entire CDR3 is CASSPGTNVAQYF.

As to this clone: The CDR3 is cut off 3 residues early in the read; its end comes from the germline J gene. The chain uses TRBV19 and TRBJ2-4, with 7 bases identical to TRBD1. Germline assignment: CDR1 LNHDA and CDR2 SQIVND (reference sequence). This CDR3 comprises 16 residues. The CDR3 reads CASSSTRGGIGYGQYF. CDR3 DNA, as far as it was read: TGTGCCAGTAGTAGCACCAGAGGGGGCATCGGCTATGGT.

Remarks on this clone: Read data end 3 residues before the CDR3 end; the end is taken from the germline J gene. The V and J genes are TRBV5-1 and TRBJ2-2, with D possibly being TRBD2 (5 bases). The CDR3 covers 15 residues. Germline V gene sequence: CDR1 SGHRS, CDR2 YFSETQ. Trimming removed 4 bases at V and 4 bases at J, with 14 bases between. This CDR3 reads CASSLRPDSTGELFF. CDR3 DNA, as far as it was read: TGCGCCAGCAGCCTCCGACCGGACTCCACCGGGGAG.

About this clone itself: The read comes to an end 3 residues before the CDR3 does, leaving the germline J gene to fill in the end. The same CDR3 also results from other DNA sequences found in this sample. This chain connects TRBV3-1 (or the pseudogene TRBV3-2) to TRBJ2-3, with D possibly TRBD2 on 5 matching bases. Germline CDR1 LGHDT, CDR2 YNNKEL (reference sequence). This CDR3 has 12 residues. V was pared by 4 bases and J by 6 bases, with 8 bases between. The DNA read from the CDR3 is TGTGCCAGCAGCCCGAGGGCTGATACG. Translated: CASSPRADT. The CDR3 reads in full as CASSPRADTQYF.

Details on this clone: The read stops 3 residues short of the end of the CDR3; the missing end is completed from the germline J gene. The V gene is TRBV20-1, the J gene TRBJ1-1; no definite D call. Trimming pared 3 bases from V and 3 bases from J, leaving 20 bases between. The CDR3 is 16 residues long. The germline V gene has CDR1 DFQATT and CDR2 SNEGSKA (reference sequence). The sequenced CDR3 bases are TGCAGTGCTAGGGGCTTTGGAACCTCTTGGGACACTGAA. Translating gives CSARGFGTSWDTE. The full CDR3 reads CSARGFGTSWDTEAFF.

On this clone: The read terminates 3 residues ahead of where the CDR3 ends, so the germline J gene completes it. The J gene is TRBJ1-4, the V gene TRBV7-6; the D gene is possibly TRBD1 (6 bases). CDR3 length: 15 residues. Germline V gene lookup returns CDR1 SGHVS and CDR2 FNYEAQ. This CDR3 is CATRRASGDTGELFF. Incomplete CDR3 DNA: TGTGCCACCCGGAGGGCTAGCGGGGACACCGGGGAA.

With regard to this clone: The CDR3 end falls 3 residues outside the read, so it is completed with the germline J gene. The chain has TRBV2 and TRBJ1-2, with TRBD1 matching over 9 bases. Germline CDR1 and CDR2: SNHLY and FYNNEI. This CDR3 comprises 15 residues. The part of the CDR3 DNA that was read is TGTGCCAGCAGTAATTCCGGGACAGGGTTCGACGAC. Translation: CASSNSGTGFDD. Given in full, the CDR3 is CASSNSGTGFDDYTF. Together with reference TRBV2 and TRBJ1-2, the CDR3 gives the full variable domain: EPEVTQTPSHQVTQMGQEVILRCVPISNHLYFYWYRQILGQKVEFLVSFYNNEISEKSEIFDDQFSVERPDGSNFTLKIRSTKLEDSAMYFCASSNSGTGFDDYTFGSGTRLTVV.

Remarks on this clone: The sequenced fragment ends 3 residues before the CDR3 boundary, so the rest is inferred from the germline J gene. Other DNA sequences in the sample encode the same CDR3. The chain uses TRBV7-9 and TRBJ1-3, with 7 bases lining up with TRBD1. Germline V gene data show CDR1 as SEHNR and CDR2 as FQNEAQ (reference sequence). The V segment lost 4 bases and the J segment 4 bases; nucleotides outside the gene matches: 7. The CDR3 contains 15 residues. Incomplete CDR3 DNA: TGTGCCAGCAGCTCGGGACAGCCGTACGGAAACACC. Its translation is CASSSGQPYGNT. The CDR3, in full, reads CASSSGQPYGNTIYF. The full variable domain, completed using reference TRBV7-9 and TRBJ1-3, is DTGVSQNPRHKITKRGQNVTFRCDPISEHNRLYWYRQTLGQGPEFLTYFQNEAQLEKSRLLSDRFSAERPKGSFSTLEIQRTEQGDSAMYLCASSSGQPYGNTIYFGEGSWLTVV.

About this clone: The read falls 3 residues short of the CDR3 end, and the missing part is taken from the germline J gene. V usage is TRBV5-1 and J usage is TRBJ2-2, with TRBD2 matching 10 bases. With 0 bases clipped from V and 0 bases from J, the junction kept 5 bases outside the gene matches. CDR1 and CDR2 from the germline V gene are SGHRS and YFSETQ. This CDR3 contains 18 residues. The covered CDR3 bases are TGCGCCAGCAGCTTGGATGGTAGCGGGGGGACGAACACCGGGGAG. Its translation: CASSLDGSGGTNTGE. The whole CDR3 protein reads CASSLDGSGGTNTGELFF.

Details on this clone: The read ends 3 residues before the CDR3 terminus; that terminus is restored from the germline J gene. The chain employs TRBV29-1 and TRBJ2-7; 13 bases align to TRBD2. The J segment lost 2 bases and the V segment lost 7 bases, leaving 2 bases of the junction unmatched. The CDR3 is 13 amino acids. Germline CDR1 SQVTM, CDR2 ANQGSEA. CDR3 loop: CSGGTSGAYEQYF. The sequenced part of the CDR3 DNA is TGCAGCGGGGGGACTAGCGGGGCCTACGAG.

In regard to this clone: The read halts 3 residues ahead of the CDR3 end, with the missing end drawn from the germline J gene. The chain uses TRBV7-9 and TRBJ1-1; a weak D match, TRBD1 (5 bases). The CDR3 has 13 residues. Germline V gives CDR1 SEHNR, CDR2 FQNEAQ (reference sequence). CDR3 sequence: CASSFNRLDTAFF. The DNA read from the CDR3 is TGTGCCAGCAGCTTCAACAGGTTAGATACG.

The CDR3 region is CASSPYRLAEQETQYF. CDR3 DNA (partial): TGTGCCAGCAGCCCCTACCGCCTAGCGGAGCAAGAGACC. The chain uses TRBV16 and TRBJ2-5; 7 bases are shared with TRBD2. The read terminates 3 residues before the CDR3 end, so the remaining end is supplied by the germline J gene. This CDR3 is 16 amino acids long. The ends lost 4 bases at V and 2 bases at J; junction bases unmatched: 10. Germline V gives CDR1 KGHSY, CDR2 FQNENV.

Comment on this clone: The observed sequence ends 3 residues before the CDR3 terminus, with the missing tail filled in from the germline J gene. The chain uses TRBV6-4 and TRBJ1-2; 7 bases align to TRBD1. Germline CDR1 and CDR2: MRHNA and SNTAGT. After removal of 5 bases from V and 7 bases from J, the junction contained 10 bases not matched to a gene. The CDR3 is made up of 14 amino acids. This CDR3 reads CASSPVEGAGGYTF. The part of the CDR3 DNA that was read is TGTGCCAGCAGTCCGGTGGAGGGGGCGGGTGGC.

Comment on this clone: The CDR3 extends 3 residues past the end of the read, so its final part is completed from the germline J gene. The chain recombines TRBV19 with TRBJ1-1, with 8 bases lining up with TRBD1. Germline assignment: CDR1 LNHDA and CDR2 SQIVND (reference sequence). This CDR3 has 14 residues. V lost 7 bases, J lost 4 bases, and 8 bases stayed unmatched. The sequenced part of the CDR3 DNA is TGTGCCAGTATGCGGACAGGGAGGATCACTGAA. Residues: CASMRTGRITE. The full-length CDR3 reads as CASMRTGRITEAFF.